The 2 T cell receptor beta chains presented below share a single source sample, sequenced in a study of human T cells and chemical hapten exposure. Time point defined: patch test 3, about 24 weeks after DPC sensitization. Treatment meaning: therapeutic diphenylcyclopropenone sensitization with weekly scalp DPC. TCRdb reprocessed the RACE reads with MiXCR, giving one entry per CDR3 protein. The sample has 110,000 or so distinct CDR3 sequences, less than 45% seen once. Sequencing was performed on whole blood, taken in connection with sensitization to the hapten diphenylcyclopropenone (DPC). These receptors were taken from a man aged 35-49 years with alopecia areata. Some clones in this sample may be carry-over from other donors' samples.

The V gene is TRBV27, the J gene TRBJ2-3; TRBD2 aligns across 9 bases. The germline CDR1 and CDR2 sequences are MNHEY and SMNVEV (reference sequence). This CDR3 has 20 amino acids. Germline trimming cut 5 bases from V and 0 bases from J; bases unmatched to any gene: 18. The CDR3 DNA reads TGTGCCAGCAGTCCTGGACTAGCGAGAATCTTAGGAGGGAGCACAGATACGCAGTATTTT. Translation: CASSPGLARILGGSTDTQYF.

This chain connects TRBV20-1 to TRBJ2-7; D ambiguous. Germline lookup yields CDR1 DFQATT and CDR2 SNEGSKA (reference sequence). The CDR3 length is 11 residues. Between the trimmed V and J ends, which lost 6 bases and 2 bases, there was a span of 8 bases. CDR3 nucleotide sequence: TGCAGTGCGGGGAAAACCTACGAGCAGTACTTC. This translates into CSAGKTYEQYF.